This T cell receptor beta chain appears in the sequencing data of a study of blood T cell repertoires in COVID-19. Study details: COVID-19 samples from acute and convalescent phases originated in the United States, Italy and Spain.

This CDR3 region has 18 residues. V gave up 6 bases and J gave up 0 bases, with 21 bases separating them. CDR1 is MNHEY, CDR2 SMNVEV, per germline (reference sequence). Sequencing was performed with immunoSEQ multiplex PCR; in TCRdb, only in-frame clones are kept and a portion is missing. The sample yields more than 35,000 clones, approximately 85% seen once. This chain connects TRBV27 to TRBJ2-1; TRBD2 is a possible D gene (6 bases). The specimen sequenced was peripheral blood. The sequence was obtained from a human donor in a cohort sampled during active COVID-19. The CDR3 bases are TGTGCCAGCAGATGGTTTAGCGGAGACTCGAGCTCCTACAATGAGCAGTTCTTC. Amino acid sequence: CASRWFSGDSSSYNEQFF.